Listed below are T cell receptor beta chains from one sample, sequenced in a study of regulatory T cells in long-lasting Graves disease. TCRdb re-analysed the multiplex PCR reads in MiXCR, keeping a single row per CDR3 protein. This sample has some 410,000 distinct CDR3 sequences; roughly 17% occur once, and the top ten carry around 10%. The same sample was also used in a study of T cells in Graves' hyperthyroidism and ophthalmopathy.

The starting material was peripheral blood mononuclear cells (PBMCs), obtained at new diagnosis, from a patient treated with antithyroid drugs. These receptor sequences come from a woman aged 25 to 39 with Graves disease. Each CDR3 is given with its conserved first and last residue. Fields, in order: D gene, clone size, J gene, CDR3 length, V gene, CDR3 protein, CDR3 DNA. The D gene is left open where the match is weak. The size entry is marked missing in some rows and otherwise reads once, few, many or a size class.

>NA|NA|TRBJ2-7|15|TRBV4-1
CASSQDTSPVYEQYF
TGTGCCAGCAGCCAAGATACTAGCCCTGTATACGAGCAGTACTTC
>NA|many|TRBJ1-2|13|TRBV19
CASSIPTGYGYTF
TGTGCCAGTAGTATCCCGACAGGCTATGGCTACACCTTC
>TRBD2|few|TRBJ2-1|12|TRBV7-9
CASSGSVNEQFF
TGTGCCAGTAGCGGGAGTGTCAATGAGCAGTTCTTC
>NA|NA|TRBJ2-6|13|TRBV15
CATDRSGANVLTF
TGTGCCACCGACCGCTCTGGGGCCAACGTCCTGACTTTC
>TRBD1|NA|TRBJ2-7|15|TRBV6-2/TRBV6-3
CASREPGTGSHEQYF
TGTGCCAGCAGAGAACCCGGGACAGGGTCTCACGAGCAGTACTTC
>TRBD1|many|TRBJ2-1|13|TRBV24-1
CATSDPGQGRQFF
TGTGCCACCAGTGACCCAGGACAGGGGCGTCAGTTCTTC
>TRBD2|many|TRBJ2-7|15|TRBV7-9
CASSHGLAGGYEQYF
TGTGCCAGCAGCCACGGACTAGCGGGAGGGTACGAGCAGTACTTC
>TRBD1|NA|TRBJ1-3|13|TRBV5-1
CASGTESGNTIYF
TGCGCCAGCGGGACAGAATCTGGAAACACCATATATTTT
>TRBD2|NA|TRBJ2-4|15|TRBV7-9
CASSSTGTSRATQYF
TGTGCCAGCAGCTCCACGGGGACTAGCCGCGCCACTCAGTACTTC
>TRBD2|few|TRBJ2-3|16|TRBV10-1
CASSESGRGGFVAQYF
TGCGCCAGCAGTGAGTCGGGCCGCGGGGGGTTCGTGGCGCAGTATTTT
>TRBD1|few|TRBJ2-7|15|TRBV12-3/TRBV12-4
CASSWGQVQGYEQYF
TGTGCCAGCAGCTGGGGACAGGTACAAGGCTACGAGCAGTACTTC
>TRBD1|many|TRBJ2-3|14|TRBV9
CASSVGQGADTQYF
TGTGCCAGCAGCGTAGGACAGGGGGCAGATACGCAGTATTTT
>NA|few|TRBJ1-3|16|TRBV19
CASSPRFGRSGNTIYF
TGTGCCAGTAGTCCCCGATTCGGCCGCTCTGGAAACACCATATATTTT
>TRBD1|NA|TRBJ1-4|19|TRBV6-1
CASTLQLRDRRLRGEKLFF
TGTGCCAGCACCCTGCAACTACGGGACAGGAGACTACGGGGGGAAAAACTGTTTTTT
>NA|many|TRBJ2-5|16|TRBV20-1
CSASHEGLALRETQYF
TGCAGTGCTAGCCATGAGGGCCTAGCGTTAAGAGAGACCCAGTACTTC
>NA|many|TRBJ2-1|11|TRBV28
CASSSQNEQFF
TGTGCCAGCAGTTCGCAGAATGAGCAGTTCTTC
>TRBD1|many|TRBJ2-1|14|TRBV12-3/TRBV12-4
CASRGQGAHNEQFF
TGTGCCAGCCGTGGACAGGGAGCTCACAATGAGCAGTTCTTC
>NA|many|TRBJ2-5|15|TRBV9
CASSVYGENQETQYF
TGTGCCAGCAGCGTATATGGAGAGAACCAAGAGACCCAGTACTTC
>NA|many|TRBJ2-5|12|TRBV28
CASRDFQETQYF
TGTGCCAGTCGGGACTTCCAAGAGACCCAGTACTTC
>NA|NA|TRBJ2-1|16|TRBV5-5
CASSTNRGSSYNEQFF
TGCGCCAGCAGCACAAACCGGGGGAGCTCCTACAATGAGCAGTTCTTC
>TRBD2|many|TRBJ2-1|16|TRBV13
CASSPGLAPSYNEQFF
TGTGCCAGCAGCCCCGGACTAGCCCCCTCCTACAATGAGCAGTTCTTC
>NA|once|TRBJ1-6|15|TRBV27
CASSLRRDGNSPLHF
TGTGCCAGCAGTCTAAGGCGGGACGGCAATTCACCCCTCCACTTT
>TRBD2|many|TRBJ2-2|15|TRBV7-2
CASSSLAGGLGELFF
TGTGCCAGCAGCTCCCTTGCGGGAGGGCTCGGGGAGCTGTTTTTT
>NA|NA|TRBJ2-4|12|TRBV19
CASALTSGIQYF
TGTGCCAGTGCCCTCACCTCGGGCATTCAGTACTTC
>NA|few|TRBJ2-1|18|TRBV6-1
CASSYRGFSLSSYNEQFF
TGTGCCAGCAGTTATCGGGGGTTCTCCTTAAGCTCCTACAATGAGCAGTTCTTC
>NA|NA|TRBJ1-5|15|TRBV19
CASMVIIDSGQLQHF
TGTGCCAGTATGGTGATTATCGACAGTGGCCAGCTCCAGCATTTT
>NA|many|TRBJ2-1|12|TRBV7-9
CASSLTSNEQFF
TGTGCCAGCAGCTTAACTTCCAATGAGCAGTTCTTC
>NA|NA|TRBJ1-1|12|TRBV20-1
CSANQGGTEAFF
TGCAGTGCTAATCAGGGTGGCACTGAAGCTTTCTTT
>TRBD1|many|TRBJ1-2|17|TRBV5-5
CASSLGLSLQGDYGYTF
TGTGCCAGCAGCTTGGGTCTTAGCCTCCAGGGGGACTATGGCTACACCTTC
>NA|many|TRBJ2-5|12|TRBV12-3/TRBV12-4
CASSLGEETQYF
TGTGCCAGCAGTTTAGGTGAAGAGACCCAGTACTTC
>NA|few|TRBJ2-1|14|TRBV13
CASGFRGPYNEQFF
TGTGCCAGCGGGTTCCGGGGCCCCTACAATGAGCAGTTCTTC
>NA|many|TRBJ2-1|15|TRBV11-2
CASSLRGTLVVRKFF
TGTGCCAGCAGCTTAAGGGGGACTCTTGTTGTCAGAAAGTTCTTC
>NA|few|TRBJ2-3|13|TRBV7-3
CASSSQQGVTQYF
TGTGCCAGCAGCTCACAACAAGGGGTCACGCAGTATTTT
>TRBD1|many|TRBJ1-3|14|TRBV7-2
CASSSYGQDGGIYF
TGTGCCAGCAGCTCTTATGGACAGGACGGTGGCATATATTTT
>TRBD1|many|TRBJ1-1|18|TRBV3-1
CASTARPGTADMNTEAFF
TGTGCCAGCACCGCAAGACCTGGGACAGCCGACATGAACACTGAAGCTTTCTTT
>NA|many|TRBJ2-5|13|TRBV7-9
CASSSSIGETQYF
TGTGCCAGCAGCTCTTCAATCGGGGAGACCCAGTACTTC
>NA|many|TRBJ1-1|13|TRBV29-1
CSANRVLNTEAFF
TGCAGCGCTAACAGGGTTCTGAACACTGAAGCTTTCTTT
>NA|few|TRBJ2-7|14|TRBV19
CASSPGDRVYEQYF
TGTGCCAGTAGTCCCGGCGACAGAGTCTACGAGCAGTACTTC
>NA|NA|TRBJ2-5|14|TRBV7-2
CASSLRGAKETQYF
TGTGCCAGCAGCTTGAGGGGAGCTAAGGAGACCCAGTACTTC
>NA|many|TRBJ2-1|12|TRBV27
CASSLLADEQFF
TGTGCCAGCAGTTTACTAGCTGATGAGCAGTTCTTC
>TRBD2|many|TRBJ2-7|16|TRBV7-2
CASSLGGTSGGYEQYF
TGTGCCAGCAGCTTAGGGGGGACTAGCGGGGGCTACGAGCAGTACTTC
>TRBD1|many|TRBJ1-2|14|TRBV18
CASSEGQGNNGYTF
TGTGCCAGCTCAGAAGGACAGGGGAACAATGGCTACACCTTC
>NA|few|TRBJ1-5|13|TRBV30
CAWSVRSNQPQHF
TGTGCCTGGAGTGTACGGAGCAATCAGCCCCAGCATTTT
>NA|few|TRBJ2-2|14|TRBV3-1
CASSPTYNTGELFF
TGTGCCAGCAGCCCTACGTATAACACCGGGGAGCTGTTTTTT
>NA|NA|TRBJ2-3|15|TRBV6-5
CASSYSSAGTDTQYF
TGTGCCAGCAGTTACTCGTCGGCCGGCACAGATACGCAGTATTTT
>NA|NA|TRBJ2-4|14|TRBV29-1
CSVEGWGAKNIQYF
TGCAGCGTTGAGGGATGGGGGGCAAAAAACATTCAGTACTTC
>NA|few|TRBJ1-3|13|TRBV7-6
CASSFDYGNTIYF
TGTGCCAGCAGCTTTGACTATGGAAACACCATATATTTT
>NA|many|TRBJ2-7|15|TRBV14
CASSQEYTGFGEQYF
TGTGCCAGCAGCCAAGAATATACGGGGTTTGGCGAGCAGTACTTC
>NA|few|TRBJ1-1|15|TRBV19
CASSIPGLGVTEAFF
TGTGCCAGTAGTATACCGGGGCTTGGCGTCACTGAAGCTTTCTTT
>NA|few|TRBJ2-7|13|TRBV12-3/TRBV12-4
CASSTGGGNEQYF
TGTGCCAGCTCAACTGGGGGCGGGAACGAGCAGTACTTC
>NA|many|TRBJ1-6|15|TRBV3-1
CASSQEAHANSPLHF
TGTGCCAGCAGCCAAGAGGCTCACGCTAATTCACCCCTCCACTTT
>NA|few|TRBJ2-7|13|TRBV10-3
CAINVQTGYEQYF
TGTGCCATCAACGTCCAAACGGGTTACGAGCAGTACTTC
>TRBD1|NA|TRBJ1-3|22|TRBV6-2/TRBV6-3
CASSYSELMRDREPIAGNTIYF
TGTGCCAGCAGTTACTCGGAGTTGATGAGGGACAGAGAACCGATCGCTGGAAACACCATATATTTT
>NA|few|TRBJ2-7|16|TRBV5-1
CASSLAVGRGTYEQYF
TGCGCCAGCAGCTTGGCTGTCGGGAGAGGTACCTACGAGCAGTACTTC
>TRBD2|many|TRBJ2-5|14|TRBV12-3/TRBV12-4
CASSASGARETQYF
TGTGCCAGCAGTGCTAGCGGAGCCCGGGAGACCCAGTACTTC
>NA|few|TRBJ2-5|15|TRBV6-2/TRBV6-3
CASSEWGIPQETQYF
TGTGCCAGCAGTGAATGGGGCATTCCCCAAGAGACCCAGTACTTC
>NA|many|TRBJ1-1|14|TRBV5-1
CASSFAGMNTEAFF
TGTGCCAGCAGTTTTGCAGGGATGAACACTGAAGCTTTCTTT
>TRBD2|many|TRBJ2-3|12|TRBV29-1
CSDSGSQDTQYF
TGCAGCGACAGCGGGAGTCAGGATACGCAGTATTTT
>NA|few|TRBJ2-2|21|TRBV3-2
CATKREAVSKHKFANTGELFF
TGTGCCACCAAGCGGGAGGCCGTCTCCAAGCACAAGTTCGCGAACACCGGGGAGCTGTTTTTT